This TCR beta chain appears in the sequencing data of a study of cytomegalovirus exposure and HLA in healthy donors. PCR amplification relied on 60 Vbeta primers (plus 13 Jbeta primers). TCRdb's table, derived via immunoSEQ multiplex PCR, lists solely in-frame clones and lacks some. The sample includes under 150,000 clones, under 75% of them seen just once. Study results and caveats: The investigators catalogued 150 to 200 TCR beta chains as cytomegalovirus-associated. Presence/absence analyses rested on an assumption that sequencing depth was roughly uniform across donors.

Germline V gives CDR1 SGHRS, CDR2 YFSETQ. The CDR3 totals 14 residues. The ends were cut back, 4 bases at V and 0 bases at J, with 10 bases in the middle. Details on this clone: Antigen specificity is unknown.

Sample: PBMCs. The V gene is TRBV5-1, the J gene TRBJ1-1, with a tentative D call TRBD1 (6 bases). The receptor comes from a woman between 40 and 55 years old in good health and CMV-seronegative. The CDR3 loop reads CASSEQGLNTEAFF. Written as DNA, the CDR3 is TGCGCCAGCAGCGAACAGGGATTGAACACTGAAGCTTTCTTT.